The source of this T cell receptor beta chain is a study of cytomegalovirus exposure and HLA in healthy donors. Overall study results and limits: Most TCR sequences were seen very rarely across donors, but some public TCRs occurred in many. Cytomegalovirus-associated status was assigned to approximately 160 TCR beta chains. Specificity of a few CMV-associated chains for CMV antigens was verified in vitro.

Between the trimmed V and J ends, which lost 3 bases and 6 bases, there was a span of 12 bases. The CDR3 loop spans 14 amino acids. Germline assignment: CDR1 WNHNN and CDR2 SYGVQD (reference sequence). Details on this clone: Its antigen is currently unknown.

Method: immunoSEQ multiplex PCR; TCRdb's copy keeps in-frame clones and lacks some. In the table there are approximately 88,000 clones, about four fifths of which are singletons. The receptor was derived from a woman aged 18 to 35 in good health and CMV-seropositive. The sample consisted of PBMCs. The rearrangement joins TRBV10-1 to TRBJ2-4, with D tentatively TRBD2 (6 bases). The CDR3 nucleotides are TGCGCCAGCAGTGATGGAGGGTCGAGAAACATTCAGTACTTC. The encoded protein is CASSDGGSRNIQYF.